A selection of T cell receptor beta chains follows, all from one sample in a study of low-dose radiotherapy and immunotherapy resistance in tumors. From the reads, TCRdb called clonotypes with MiXCR, one entry per CDR3 protein. The table records more than 85,000 distinct CDR3 sequences, under 10% of them present only once. This material consisted of PBMCs, taken before treatment. These receptors all stem from a male donor with prostate cancer. Both conserved end residues are part of each CDR3. A D gene is named only where the DNA matches it firmly. Clone sizes are shown as once, few, many or a size class.

J gene: TRBJ2-7; D gene: TRBD2; clone size: few; V gene: TRBV20-1; CDR3 protein: CSAISLGLAGDEQYF; CDR3 DNA: TGCAGTGCTATATCCCTAGGGCTAGCGGGAGACGAGCAGTACTTC
J gene: TRBJ2-3; D gene: .; clone size: many; V gene: TRBV19; CDR3 protein: CASSPLGRVEDTQYF; CDR3 DNA: TGTGCCAGTAGTCCCCTCGGCAGGGTAGAAGATACGCAGTATTTT
J gene: TRBJ2-5; D gene: TRBD1; clone size: many; V gene: TRBV4-2; CDR3 protein: CASSQEAGTGGETQYF; CDR3 DNA: TGTGCCAGCAGCCAAGAGGCCGGGACAGGGGGCGAGACCCAGTACTTC
J gene: TRBJ2-1; D gene: TRBD2; clone size: many; V gene: TRBV7-2; CDR3 protein: CASSRGRAENEQFF; CDR3 DNA: TGTGCCAGCAGTCGCGGGAGGGCCGAGAATGAGCAGTTCTTC
J gene: TRBJ1-2; D gene: .; clone size: many; V gene: TRBV12-3/TRBV12-4; CDR3 protein: CASSFSVGGYTF; CDR3 DNA: TGTGCCAGCAGTTTCTCGGTAGGAGGCTACACCTTC
J gene: TRBJ2-7; D gene: TRBD2; clone size: many; V gene: TRBV2; CDR3 protein: CAILQGTSGSYEQYF; CDR3 DNA: TGTGCCATACTCCAAGGGACTAGCGGATCCTACGAGCAGTACTTC
J gene: TRBJ1-5; D gene: TRBD1; clone size: many; V gene: TRBV10-3; CDR3 protein: CAISKDRSSNQPQHF; CDR3 DNA: TGTGCCATCAGTAAGGACAGGTCTAGCAATCAGCCCCAGCATTTT
J gene: TRBJ1-1; D gene: .; clone size: many; V gene: TRBV19; CDR3 protein: CASKWGLNTEAFF; CDR3 DNA: TGTGCCAGTAAATGGGGCCTGAACACTGAAGCTTTCTTT
J gene: TRBJ2-7; D gene: TRBD2; clone size: many; V gene: TRBV28; CDR3 protein: CASTGMASGLYEQYF; CDR3 DNA: TGTGCCAGCACTGGGATGGCTAGCGGGCTTTACGAGCAGTACTTC
J gene: TRBJ2-5; D gene: TRBD1; clone size: many; V gene: TRBV28; CDR3 protein: CASVRQGRETQYF; CDR3 DNA: TGTGCCAGCGTTAGACAGGGGCGAGAGACCCAGTACTTC
J gene: TRBJ2-5; D gene: TRBD1; clone size: few; V gene: TRBV12-3/TRBV12-4; CDR3 protein: CASSLQGQGPETQYF; CDR3 DNA: TGTGCCAGCAGTCTACAAGGACAGGGCCCAGAGACCCAGTACTTC
J gene: TRBJ2-7; D gene: TRBD2; clone size: many; V gene: TRBV4-2; CDR3 protein: CASSQGHSLVAGVHEQYF; CDR3 DNA: TGTGCCAGCAGCCAAGGGCACTCTTTGGTAGCGGGAGTCCACGAGCAGTACTTC
J gene: TRBJ2-6; D gene: .; clone size: many; V gene: TRBV18; CDR3 protein: CASSLGNPGANVLTF; CDR3 DNA: TGTGCCAGCTCACTGGGGAATCCTGGGGCCAACGTCCTGACTTTC
J gene: TRBJ2-1; D gene: TRBD2; clone size: many; V gene: TRBV20-1; CDR3 protein: CSAETSGRVEQFF; CDR3 DNA: TGCAGTGCAGAGACTAGCGGGAGGGTTGAGCAGTTCTTC